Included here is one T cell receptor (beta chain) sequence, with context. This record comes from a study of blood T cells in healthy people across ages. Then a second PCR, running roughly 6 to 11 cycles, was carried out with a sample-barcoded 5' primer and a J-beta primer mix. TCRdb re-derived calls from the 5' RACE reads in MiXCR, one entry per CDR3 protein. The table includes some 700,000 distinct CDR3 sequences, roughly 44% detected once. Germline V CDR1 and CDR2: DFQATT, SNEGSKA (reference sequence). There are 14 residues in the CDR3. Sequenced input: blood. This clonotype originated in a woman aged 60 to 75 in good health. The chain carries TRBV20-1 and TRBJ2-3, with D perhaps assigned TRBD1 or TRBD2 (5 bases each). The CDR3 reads CSGHRDPSTDTQYF. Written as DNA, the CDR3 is TGCAGCGGCCACCGGGACCCCTCCACAGATACGCAGTATTTT.